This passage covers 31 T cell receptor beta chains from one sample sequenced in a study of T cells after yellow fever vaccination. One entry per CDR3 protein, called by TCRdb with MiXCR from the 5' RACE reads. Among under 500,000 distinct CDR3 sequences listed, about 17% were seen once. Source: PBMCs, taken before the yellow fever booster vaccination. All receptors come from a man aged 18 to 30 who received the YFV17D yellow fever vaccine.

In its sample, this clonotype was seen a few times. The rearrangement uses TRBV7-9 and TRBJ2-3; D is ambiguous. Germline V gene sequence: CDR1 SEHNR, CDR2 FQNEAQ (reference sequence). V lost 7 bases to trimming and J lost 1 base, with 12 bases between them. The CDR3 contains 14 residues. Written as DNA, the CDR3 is TGTGCCAGCAACGACGGAGTCCGCACAGATACGCAGTATTTT. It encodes CASNDGVRTDTQYF.

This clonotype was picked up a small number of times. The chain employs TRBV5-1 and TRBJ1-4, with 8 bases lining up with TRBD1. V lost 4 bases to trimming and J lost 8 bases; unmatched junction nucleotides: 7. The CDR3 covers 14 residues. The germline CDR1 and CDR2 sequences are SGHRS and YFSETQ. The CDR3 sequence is CASSIGQGYEKLFF. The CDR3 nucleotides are TGCGCCAGCAGCATCGGACAGGGCTACGAAAAACTGTTTTTT.

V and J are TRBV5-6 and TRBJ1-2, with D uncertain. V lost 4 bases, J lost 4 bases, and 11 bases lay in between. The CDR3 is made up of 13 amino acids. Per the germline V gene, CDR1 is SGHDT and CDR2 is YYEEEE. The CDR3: CASSARRLYGYTF. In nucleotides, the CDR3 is TGTGCCAGCAGCGCTCGCCGTCTCTATGGCTACACCTTC.

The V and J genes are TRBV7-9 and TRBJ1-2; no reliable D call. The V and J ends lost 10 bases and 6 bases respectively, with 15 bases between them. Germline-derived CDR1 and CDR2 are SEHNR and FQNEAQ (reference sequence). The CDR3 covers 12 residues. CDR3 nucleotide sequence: TGTGCCACCGATGAATCTCTAGATGGCTACACCTTC. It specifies CATDESLDGYTF.

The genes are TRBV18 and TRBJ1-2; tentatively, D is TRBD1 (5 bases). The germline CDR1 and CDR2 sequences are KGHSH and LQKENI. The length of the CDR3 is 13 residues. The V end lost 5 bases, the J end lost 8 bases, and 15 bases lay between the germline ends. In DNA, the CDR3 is TGTGCCAGCTCAAGGGACGGCTTGGCGGGCTACACCTTC. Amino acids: CASSRDGLAGYTF.

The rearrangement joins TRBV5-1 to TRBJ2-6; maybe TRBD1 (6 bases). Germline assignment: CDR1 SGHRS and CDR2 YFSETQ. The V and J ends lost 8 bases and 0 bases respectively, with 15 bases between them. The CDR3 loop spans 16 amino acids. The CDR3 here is CARARGPPSGANVLTF. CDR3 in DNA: TGCGCCAGAGCCAGGGGACCCCCCTCTGGGGCCAACGTCCTGACTTTC.

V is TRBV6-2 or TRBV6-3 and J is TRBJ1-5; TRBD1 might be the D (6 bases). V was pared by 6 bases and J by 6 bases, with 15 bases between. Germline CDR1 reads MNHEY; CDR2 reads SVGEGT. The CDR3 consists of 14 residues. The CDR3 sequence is CASSPTGPSQPQHF. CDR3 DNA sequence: TGTGCCAGCAGCCCGACAGGTCCGAGTCAGCCCCAGCATTTT.

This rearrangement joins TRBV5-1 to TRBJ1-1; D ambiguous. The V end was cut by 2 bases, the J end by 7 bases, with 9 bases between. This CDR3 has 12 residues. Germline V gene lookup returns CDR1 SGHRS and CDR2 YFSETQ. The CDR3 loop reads CASSFVGGEAFF. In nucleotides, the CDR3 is TGCGCCAGCAGCTTCGTTGGCGGTGAAGCTTTCTTT.

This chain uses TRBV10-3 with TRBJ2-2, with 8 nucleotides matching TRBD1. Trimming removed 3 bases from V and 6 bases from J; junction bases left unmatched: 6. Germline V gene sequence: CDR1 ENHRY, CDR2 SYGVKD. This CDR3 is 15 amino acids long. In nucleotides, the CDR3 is TGTGCCATCAGTGAATCGGGCAGGGGGCCCGGGGAGCTGTTTTTT. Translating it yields CAISESGRGPGELFF.

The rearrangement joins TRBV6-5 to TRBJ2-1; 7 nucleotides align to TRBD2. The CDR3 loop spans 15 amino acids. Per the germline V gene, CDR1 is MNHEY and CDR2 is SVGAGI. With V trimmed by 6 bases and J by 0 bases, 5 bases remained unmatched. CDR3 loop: CASRGGSYSYNEQFF. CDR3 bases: TGTGCCAGCAGGGGGGGGAGTTACTCCTACAATGAGCAGTTCTTC.

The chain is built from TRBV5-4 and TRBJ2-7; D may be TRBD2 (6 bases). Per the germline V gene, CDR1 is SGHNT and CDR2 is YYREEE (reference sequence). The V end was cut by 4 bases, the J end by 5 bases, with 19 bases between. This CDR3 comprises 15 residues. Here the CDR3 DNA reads TGTGCCAGCAGCCCCGAGGCGGGGCAGTCCAACGAGCAGTACGTC. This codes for CASSPEAGQSNEQYV.

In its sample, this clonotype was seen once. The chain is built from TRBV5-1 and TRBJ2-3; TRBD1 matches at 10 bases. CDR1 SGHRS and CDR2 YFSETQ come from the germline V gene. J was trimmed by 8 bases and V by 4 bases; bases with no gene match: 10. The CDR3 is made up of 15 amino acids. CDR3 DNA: TGCGCCAGCAGCAATCCGGACAGGGGGGAGGTTACGCAGTATTTT. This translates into CASSNPDRGEVTQYF.

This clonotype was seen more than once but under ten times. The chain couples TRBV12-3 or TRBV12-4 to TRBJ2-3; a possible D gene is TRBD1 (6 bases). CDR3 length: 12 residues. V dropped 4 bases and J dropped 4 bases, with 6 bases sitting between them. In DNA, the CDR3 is TGTGCCAGCAGTTGGGGGCCAGATACGCAGTATTTT. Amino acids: CASSWGPDTQYF.

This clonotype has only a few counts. For the CDR3, the DNA is TGTGCCAGCAGTGAGGGGACAGGGATACAAGAGACCCAGTACTTC. It yields the protein CASSEGTGIQETQYF. The chain combines TRBV6-1 with TRBJ2-5, with 9 positions matching TRBD1. With V trimmed by 3 bases and J by 2 bases, 4 bases remained unmatched. CDR1 is MNHNS and CDR2 is SASEGT in the germline V gene. There are 15 residues in the CDR3.

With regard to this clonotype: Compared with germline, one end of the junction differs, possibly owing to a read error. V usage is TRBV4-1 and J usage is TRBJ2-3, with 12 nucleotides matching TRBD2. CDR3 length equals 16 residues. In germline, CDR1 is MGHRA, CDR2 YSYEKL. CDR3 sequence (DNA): TGCGCCAGTAGCCCCTGGACTAGCGGGGTAATAGATACGCAGTATTTT. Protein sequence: CASSPWTSGVIDTQYF.

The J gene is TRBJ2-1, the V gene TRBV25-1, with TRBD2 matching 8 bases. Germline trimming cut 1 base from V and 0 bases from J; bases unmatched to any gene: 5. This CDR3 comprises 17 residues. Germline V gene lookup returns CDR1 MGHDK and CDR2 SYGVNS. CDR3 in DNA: TGTGCCAGCAGTGAATTAGGACTAGCTGGCTCCTACAATGAGCAGTTCTTC. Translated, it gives CASSELGLAGSYNEQFF.

The CDR3 region has the DNA TGTGCCAGTAGCCGGGACAGTATTTACGAGCAGTACTTC. Its translation: CASSRDSIYEQYF. The gene calls are TRBV19 and TRBJ2-7, with 7 nucleotides matching TRBD1. The germline V gene encodes CDR1 LNHDA and CDR2 SQIVND (reference sequence). With V trimmed by 6 bases and J by 4 bases, 6 bases remained unmatched. This CDR3 has 13 amino acids. Drawing the rest from reference TRBV19 and TRBJ2-7, the complete variable domain is DGGITQSPKYLFRKEGQNVTLSCEQNLNHDAMYWYRQDPGQGLRLIYYSQIVNDFQKGDIAEGYSVSREKKESFPLTVTSAQKNPTAFYLCASSRDSIYEQYFGPGTRLTVT.

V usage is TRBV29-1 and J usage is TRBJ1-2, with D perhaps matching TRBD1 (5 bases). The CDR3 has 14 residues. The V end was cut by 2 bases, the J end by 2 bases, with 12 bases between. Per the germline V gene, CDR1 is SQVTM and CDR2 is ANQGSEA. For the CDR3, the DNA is TGCAGCGTTGAATTAGCGGGGGACAACTATGGCTACACCTTC. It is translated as CSVELAGDNYGYTF.

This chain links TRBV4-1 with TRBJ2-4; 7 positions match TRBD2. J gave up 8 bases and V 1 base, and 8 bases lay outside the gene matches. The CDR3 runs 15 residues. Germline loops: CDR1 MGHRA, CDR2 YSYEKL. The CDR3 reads CASSQVWRGKDIQYF. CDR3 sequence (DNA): TGCGCCAGCAGCCAAGTCTGGCGGGGGAAAGACATTCAGTACTTC.

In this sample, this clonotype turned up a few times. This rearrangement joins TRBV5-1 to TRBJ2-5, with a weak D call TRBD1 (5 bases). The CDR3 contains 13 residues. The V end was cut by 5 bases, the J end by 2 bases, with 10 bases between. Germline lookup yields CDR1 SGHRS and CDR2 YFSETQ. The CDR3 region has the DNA TGCGCCAGCAGACCGGACACTCAAGAGACCCAGTACTTC. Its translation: CASRPDTQETQYF.

CDR3 in amino acids: CASSLGLAGGHDTQYF. The CDR3 coding sequence is TGTGCCAGCAGCCTAGGACTAGCGGGGGGGCACGATACGCAGTATTTT. V gene TRBV5-5 combines with J gene TRBJ2-3; TRBD2 aligns across 15 bases. Germline V CDR1 and CDR2: SGHKS, YYEKEE (reference sequence). The CDR3 totals 16 residues. Trimming cost V 4 bases and J 6 bases; bases outside gene matches: 6.

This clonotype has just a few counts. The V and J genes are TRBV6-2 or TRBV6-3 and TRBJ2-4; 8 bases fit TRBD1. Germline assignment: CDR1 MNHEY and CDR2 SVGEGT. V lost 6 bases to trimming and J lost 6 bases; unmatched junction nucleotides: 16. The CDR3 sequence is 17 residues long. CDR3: CASRSKPDGTGLNIQYF. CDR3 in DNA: TGTGCCAGCAGATCGAAGCCGGACGGGACAGGACTAAACATTCAGTACTTC.

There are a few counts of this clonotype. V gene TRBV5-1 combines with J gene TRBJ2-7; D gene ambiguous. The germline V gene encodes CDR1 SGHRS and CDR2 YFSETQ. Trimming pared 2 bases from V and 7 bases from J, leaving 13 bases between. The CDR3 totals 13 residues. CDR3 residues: CASSFSPGKEQYV. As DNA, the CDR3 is TGCGCCAGCAGCTTTTCCCCTGGGAAGGAGCAGTACGTC.

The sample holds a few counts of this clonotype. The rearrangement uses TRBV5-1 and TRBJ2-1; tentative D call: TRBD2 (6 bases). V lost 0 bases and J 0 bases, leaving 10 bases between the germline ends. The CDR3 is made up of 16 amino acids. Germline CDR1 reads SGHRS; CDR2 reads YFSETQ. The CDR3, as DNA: TGCGCCAGCAGCTTGGACGCGGGGAGCTCCTACAATGAGCAGTTCTTC. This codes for CASSLDAGSSYNEQFF.

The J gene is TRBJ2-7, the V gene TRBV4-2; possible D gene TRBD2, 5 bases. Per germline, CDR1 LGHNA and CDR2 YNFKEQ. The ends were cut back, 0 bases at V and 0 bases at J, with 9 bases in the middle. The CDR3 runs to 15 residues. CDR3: CASSQEITSSYEQYF. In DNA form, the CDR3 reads TGTGCCAGCAGCCAAGAGATAACTAGCTCCTACGAGCAGTACTTC.

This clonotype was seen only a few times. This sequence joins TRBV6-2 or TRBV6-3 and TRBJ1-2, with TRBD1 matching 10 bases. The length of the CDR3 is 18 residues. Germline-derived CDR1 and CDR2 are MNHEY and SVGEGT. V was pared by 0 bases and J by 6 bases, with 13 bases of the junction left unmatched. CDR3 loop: CASSYSPSSDRGNDGYTF. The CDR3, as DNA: TGTGCCAGCAGTTACTCGCCCAGCTCGGACAGGGGGAACGATGGCTACACCTTC.

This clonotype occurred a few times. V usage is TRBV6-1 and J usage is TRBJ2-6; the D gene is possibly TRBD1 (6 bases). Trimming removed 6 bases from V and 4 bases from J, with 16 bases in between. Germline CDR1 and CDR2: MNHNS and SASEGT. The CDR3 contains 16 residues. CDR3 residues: CASRTGHTTGANVLTF. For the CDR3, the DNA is TGTGCCAGCAGGACGGGACACACCACGGGGGCCAACGTCCTGACTTTC.

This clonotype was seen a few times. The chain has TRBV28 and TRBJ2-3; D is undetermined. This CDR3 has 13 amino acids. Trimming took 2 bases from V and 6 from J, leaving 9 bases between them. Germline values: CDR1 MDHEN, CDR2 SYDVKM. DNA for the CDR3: TGTGCCAGCAGTTTACTAGAGTATGATACGCAGTATTTT. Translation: CASSLLEYDTQYF.

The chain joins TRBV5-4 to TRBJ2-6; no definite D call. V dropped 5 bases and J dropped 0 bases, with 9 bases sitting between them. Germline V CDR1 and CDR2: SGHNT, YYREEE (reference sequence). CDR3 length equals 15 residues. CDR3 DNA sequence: TGTGCCAGCAGGCCACCAGACTCTGGGGCCAACGTCCTGACTTTC. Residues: CASRPPDSGANVLTF.

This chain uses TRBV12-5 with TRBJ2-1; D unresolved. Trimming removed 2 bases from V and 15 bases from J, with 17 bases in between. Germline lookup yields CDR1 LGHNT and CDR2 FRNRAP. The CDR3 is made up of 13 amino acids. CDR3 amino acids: CASGLLTYEARFF. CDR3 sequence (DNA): TGTGCTAGTGGTTTGTTAACGTACGAGGCCAGGTTCTTC.

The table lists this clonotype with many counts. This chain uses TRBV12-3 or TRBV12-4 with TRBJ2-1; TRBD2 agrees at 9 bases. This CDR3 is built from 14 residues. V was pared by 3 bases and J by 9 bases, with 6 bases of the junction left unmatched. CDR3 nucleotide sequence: TGTGCCAGCAGTTTGAGGCTAGCGGGGAGTGAGCAGTTCTTC. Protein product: CASSLRLAGSEQFF.